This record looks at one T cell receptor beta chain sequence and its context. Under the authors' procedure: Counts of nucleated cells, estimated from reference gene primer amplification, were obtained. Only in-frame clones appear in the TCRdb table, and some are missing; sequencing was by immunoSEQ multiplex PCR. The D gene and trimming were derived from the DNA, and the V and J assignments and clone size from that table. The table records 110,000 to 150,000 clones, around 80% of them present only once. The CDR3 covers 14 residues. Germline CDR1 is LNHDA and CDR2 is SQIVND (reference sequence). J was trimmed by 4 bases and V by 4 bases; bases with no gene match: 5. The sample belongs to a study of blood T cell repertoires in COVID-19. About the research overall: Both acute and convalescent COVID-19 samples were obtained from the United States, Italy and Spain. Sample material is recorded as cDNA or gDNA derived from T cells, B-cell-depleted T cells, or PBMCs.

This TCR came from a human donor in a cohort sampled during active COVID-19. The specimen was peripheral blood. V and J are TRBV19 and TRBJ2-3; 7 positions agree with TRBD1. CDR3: CASSRRQGPDTQYF. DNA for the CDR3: TGTGCCAGTAGTAGGAGACAGGGCCCAGATACGCAGTATTTT.